Listed below are T cell receptor beta chains from one sample, sequenced in a study of blood T cell repertoires in COVID-19. TCRdb keeps only in-frame clones here, not all; method: immunoSEQ multiplex PCR. This table has 34,000 or so clones, about nine tenths appearing once. Input material: peripheral blood. The origin of the receptors is a middle-aged man with active or convalescent COVID-19. Both conserved end residues are part of each CDR3. A D gene is named only where the DNA matches it firmly. For some rows the clone size is stated as once, few or many, or as a class when expanded; others skip it.

d_gene,j_gene,abundance,v_gene,CDR3aa,CDR3nt
.,TRBJ2-7,.,TRBV3-1/TRBV3-2,CASSQLFYEQYF,TGTGCCAGCAGCCAACTATTCTACGAGCAGTACTTC
.,TRBJ1-5,.,TRBV11-2,CASSLVVHQPQHF,TGTGCCAGCAGCTTAGTGGTACACCAGCCCCAGCATTTT
.,TRBJ2-7,once,TRBV7-8,CASSFRPGPYEQYF,TGTGCCAGCAGCTTCCGCCCAGGTCCCTACGAGCAGTACTTC
.,TRBJ1-1,.,TRBV30,CAWSVGGGTEAFF,TGTGCCTGGAGTGTAGGAGGAGGCACTGAAGCTTTCTTT
TRBD2,TRBJ2-7,.,TRBV2,CASSSGLADTYEQYF,TGTGCCAGCAGTTCTGGACTAGCGGACACCTACGAGCAGTACTTC
.,TRBJ1-4,few,TRBV19,CASSISGGATNEKLFF,TGTGCCAGTAGTATAAGCGGCGGAGCAACTAATGAAAAACTGTTTTTT
.,TRBJ2-3,.,TRBV12-5,CASGSSGADTQYF,TGTGCTAGTGGTTCTTCAGGCGCAGATACGCAGTATTTT
TRBD1,TRBJ1-2,.,TRBV23-1,CASSLGQGLANYGYTF,TGCGCCAGCAGTCTGGGACAGGGCCTGGCTAACTATGGCTACACCTTC
.,TRBJ2-3,.,TRBV5-5,CASRTGVFTDTQYF,TGTGCCAGCAGGACGGGGGTTTTCACAGATACGCAGTATTTT
TRBD1,TRBJ2-4,.,TRBV4-1,CASSQGGLQGLTKNIQYF,TGCGCCAGCAGCCAAGGGGGTTTACAGGGGTTAACCAAAAACATTCAGTACTTC
.,TRBJ1-1,.,TRBV3-1/TRBV3-2,CASSPGAITEAFF,TGTGCCAGCAGCCCAGGGGCGATCACTGAAGCTTTCTTT
.,TRBJ2-2,few,TRBV5-5,CASSVTSRGANTGELFF,TGTGCCAGCAGCGTCACTAGCAGAGGGGCGAACACCGGGGAGCTGTTTTTT
TRBD2,TRBJ2-3,.,TRBV19,CASSKVRTSGTTSTDTQYF,TGTGCCAGTAGTAAAGTCCGGACTAGCGGAACGACTAGCACAGATACGCAGTATTTT
TRBD1,TRBJ2-2,few,TRBV7-9,CASTEGQVNTGELFF,TGTGCCAGCACCGAGGGACAGGTGAACACCGGGGAGCTGTTTTTT
.,TRBJ2-2,.,TRBV3-1/TRBV3-2,CASSQGGPQNTGELFF,TGTGCCAGCAGCCAAGGGGGCCCACAGAACACCGGGGAGCTGTTTTTT
.,TRBJ2-3,.,TRBV4-3,CASSQEGRADTQYF,TGCGCCAGCAGCCAAGAGGGCAGGGCAGATACGCAGTATTTT
.,TRBJ1-2,.,TRBV4-3,CASSQSWGVPNYGYTF,TGCGCCAGCAGCCAAAGCTGGGGAGTCCCTAACTATGGCTACACCTTC
TRBD2,TRBJ2-7,.,TRBV11-2,CASSLATSWRGTSPYEQYF,TGTGCCAGCAGCTTGGCAACTTCTTGGCGGGGGACCTCTCCCTACGAGCAGTACTTC
.,TRBJ2-7,.,TRBV28,CASSLFGTPPQEYF,TGTGCCAGCAGTTTATTTGGGACACCCCCTCAAGAGTACTTC
TRBD1,TRBJ2-5,.,TRBV2,CASSGRTGYQEGQYF,TGTGCCAGCAGTGGTCGGACAGGGTACCAAGAGGGCCAGTACTTC
TRBD1,TRBJ2-3,.,TRBV6-5,CASSSLDRSTTDTQYF,TGTGCCAGCAGTTCATTGGACAGGTCCACCACAGATACGCAGTATTTT
.,TRBJ1-2,.,TRBV6-4,CASSDSAGLGGYTF,TGTGCCAGCAGTGACTCCGCAGGGTTGGGTGGCTACACCTTC
TRBD1,TRBJ2-7,.,TRBV6-5,CASRAQDRGSDEQYF,TGTGCCAGCAGGGCCCAGGACAGGGGGTCTGACGAGCAGTACTTC
TRBD1,TRBJ2-5,.,TRBV19,CASSIDKTGRETQYF,TGTGCCAGTAGTATAGATAAGACAGGGCGGGAGACCCAGTACTTC
.,TRBJ2-1,.,TRBV6-1,CASSDEGTSYNEQFF,TGTGCCAGCAGTGATGAAGGGACTTCCTACAATGAGCAGTTCTTC
TRBD2,TRBJ2-3,once,TRBV29-1,CSVFGTSGHLSTDTQYF,TGCAGCGTTTTCGGGACTAGCGGGCATTTAAGCACAGATACGCAGTATTTT
.,TRBJ1-3,.,TRBV10-3,CAISEKHSQSGNTIYF,TGTGCCATCAGTGAGAAACACAGCCAGTCTGGAAACACCATATATTTT
.,TRBJ2-7,.,TRBV3-1/TRBV3-2,CASSQRPGSSYEQYF,TGTGCCAGCAGCCAACGACCCGGGAGCTCCTACGAGCAGTACTTC
TRBD1,TRBJ2-5,.,TRBV6-5,CASSYLGTGEETQYF,TGTGCCAGCAGTTACCTCGGGACAGGGGAAGAGACCCAGTACTTC
.,TRBJ2-1,once,TRBV7-2,CASSPRTLYNEQFF,TGTGCCAGCAGCCCCCGAACCCTATACAATGAGCAGTTCTTC
TRBD2,TRBJ2-1,.,TRBV6-6,CASSSGTSGTMLQFF,TGTGCCAGCAGTTCCGGGACTAGCGGGACCATGCTACAGTTCTTC